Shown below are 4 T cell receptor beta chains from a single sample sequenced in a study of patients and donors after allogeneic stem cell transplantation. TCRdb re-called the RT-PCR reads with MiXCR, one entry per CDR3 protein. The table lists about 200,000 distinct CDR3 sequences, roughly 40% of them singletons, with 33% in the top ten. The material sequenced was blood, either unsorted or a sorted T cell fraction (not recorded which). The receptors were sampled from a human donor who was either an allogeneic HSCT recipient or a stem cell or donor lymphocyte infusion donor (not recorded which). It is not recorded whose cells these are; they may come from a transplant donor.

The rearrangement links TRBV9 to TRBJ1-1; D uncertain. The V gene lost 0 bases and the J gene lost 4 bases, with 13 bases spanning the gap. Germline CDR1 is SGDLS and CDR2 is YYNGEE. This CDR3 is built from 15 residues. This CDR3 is CASSVAAESVTEAFF. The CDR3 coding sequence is TGTGCCAGCAGCGTAGCGGCGGAGAGTGTCACTGAAGCTTTCTTT.

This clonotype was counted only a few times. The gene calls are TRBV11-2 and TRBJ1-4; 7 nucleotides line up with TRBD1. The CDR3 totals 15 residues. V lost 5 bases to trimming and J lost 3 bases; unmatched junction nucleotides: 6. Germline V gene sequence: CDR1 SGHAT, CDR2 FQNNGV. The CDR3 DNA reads TGTGCCAGCAGCCATAGGGGGCCATCTAATGAAAAACTGTTTTTT. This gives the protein CASSHRGPSNEKLFF.

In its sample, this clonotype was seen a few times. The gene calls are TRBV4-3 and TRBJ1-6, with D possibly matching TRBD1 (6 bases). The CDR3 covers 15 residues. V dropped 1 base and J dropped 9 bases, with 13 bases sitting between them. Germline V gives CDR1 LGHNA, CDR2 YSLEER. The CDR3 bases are TGCGCCAGCAGCCAAGTAGGACAGCCCACTTCACCCCTCCACTTT. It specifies CASSQVGQPTSPLHF.

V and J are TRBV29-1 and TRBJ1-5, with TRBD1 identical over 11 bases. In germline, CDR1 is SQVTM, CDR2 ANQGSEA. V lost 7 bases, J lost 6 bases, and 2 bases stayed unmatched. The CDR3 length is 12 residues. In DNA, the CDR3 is TGCAGCGCTGGGACAGGGGGTCAGCCCCAGCATTTT. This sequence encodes CSAGTGGQPQHF.